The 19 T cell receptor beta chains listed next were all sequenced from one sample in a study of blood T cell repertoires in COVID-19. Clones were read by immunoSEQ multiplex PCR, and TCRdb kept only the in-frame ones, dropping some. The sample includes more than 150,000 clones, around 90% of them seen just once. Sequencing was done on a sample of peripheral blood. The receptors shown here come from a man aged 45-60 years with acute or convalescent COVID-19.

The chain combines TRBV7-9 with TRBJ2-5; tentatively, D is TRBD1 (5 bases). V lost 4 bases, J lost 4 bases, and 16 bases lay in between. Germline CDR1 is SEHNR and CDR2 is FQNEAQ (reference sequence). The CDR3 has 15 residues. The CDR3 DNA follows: TGTGCCAGCAGCTCTGGCTGGGGCGCCGGAGAGACCCAGTACTTC. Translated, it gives CASSSGWGAGETQYF. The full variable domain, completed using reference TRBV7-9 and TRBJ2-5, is DTGVSQNPRHKITKRGQNVTFRCDPISEHNRLYWYRQTLGQGPEFLTYFQNEAQLEKSRLLSDRFSAERPKGSFSTLEIQRTEQGDSAMYLCASSSGWGAGETQYFGPGTRLLVL.

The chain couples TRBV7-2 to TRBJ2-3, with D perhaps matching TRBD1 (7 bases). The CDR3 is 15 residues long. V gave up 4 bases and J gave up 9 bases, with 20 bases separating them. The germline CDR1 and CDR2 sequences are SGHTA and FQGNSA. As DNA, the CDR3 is TGTGCCAGCAGCTCAGGGGGGCTCAACCCCACGACGCAGTATTTT. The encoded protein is CASSSGGLNPTTQYF.

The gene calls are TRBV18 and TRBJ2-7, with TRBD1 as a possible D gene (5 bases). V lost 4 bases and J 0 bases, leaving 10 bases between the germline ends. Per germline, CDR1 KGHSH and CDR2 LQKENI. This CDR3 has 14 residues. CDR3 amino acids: CASSRGQGSYEQYF. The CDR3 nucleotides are TGTGCCAGCTCACGGGGCCAAGGCTCCTACGAGCAGTACTTC.

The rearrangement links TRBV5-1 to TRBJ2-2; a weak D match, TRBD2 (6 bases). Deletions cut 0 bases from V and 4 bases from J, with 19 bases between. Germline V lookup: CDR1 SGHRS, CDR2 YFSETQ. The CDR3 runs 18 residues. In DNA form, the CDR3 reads TGCGCCAGCAGCTTGGGCCCCTTTATCAGGAGGGGCACCGGGGAGCTGTTTTTT. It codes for CASSLGPFIRRGTGELFF.

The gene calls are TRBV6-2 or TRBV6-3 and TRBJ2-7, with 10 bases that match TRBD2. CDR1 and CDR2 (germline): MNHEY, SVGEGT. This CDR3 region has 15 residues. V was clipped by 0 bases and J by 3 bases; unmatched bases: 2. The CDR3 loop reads CASSYSPSGGYEQYF. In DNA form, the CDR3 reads TGTGCCAGCAGTTACTCGCCTAGCGGGGGCTACGAGCAGTACTTC.

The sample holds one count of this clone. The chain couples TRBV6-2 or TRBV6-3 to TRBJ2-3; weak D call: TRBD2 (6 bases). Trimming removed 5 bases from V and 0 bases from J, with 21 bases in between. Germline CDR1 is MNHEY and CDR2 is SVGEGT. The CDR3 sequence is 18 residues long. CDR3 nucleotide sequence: TGTGCCAGCAGTCTCCCCACCCGGGGGAGAACTAGCACAGATACGCAGTATTTT. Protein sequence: CASSLPTRGRTSTDTQYF.

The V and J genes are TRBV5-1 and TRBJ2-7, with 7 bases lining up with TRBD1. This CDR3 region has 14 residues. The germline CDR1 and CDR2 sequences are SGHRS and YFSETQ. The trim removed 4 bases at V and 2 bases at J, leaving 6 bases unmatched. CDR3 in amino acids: CASSPRQGTYEQYF. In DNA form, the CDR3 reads TGCGCCAGCAGCCCAAGACAGGGTACCTACGAGCAGTACTTC. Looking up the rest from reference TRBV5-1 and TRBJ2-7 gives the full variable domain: KAGVTQTPRYLIKTRGQQVTLSCSPISGHRSVSWYQQTPGQGLQFLFEYFSETQRNKGNFPGRFSGRQFSNSRSEMNVSTLELGDSALYLCASSPRQGTYEQYFGPGTRLTVT.

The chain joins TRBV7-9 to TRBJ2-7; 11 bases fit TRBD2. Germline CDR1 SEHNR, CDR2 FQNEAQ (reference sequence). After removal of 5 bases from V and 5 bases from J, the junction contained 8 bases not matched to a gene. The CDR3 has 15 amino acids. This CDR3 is CASSPLAGGLDEQYV. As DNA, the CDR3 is TGTGCCAGCAGCCCCCTAGCGGGGGGCTTGGACGAGCAGTACGTC.

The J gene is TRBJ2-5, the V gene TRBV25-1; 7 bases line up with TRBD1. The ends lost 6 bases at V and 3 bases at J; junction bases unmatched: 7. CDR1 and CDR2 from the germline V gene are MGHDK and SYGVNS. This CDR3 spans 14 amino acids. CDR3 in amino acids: CASSSHTGEETQYF. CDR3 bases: TGTGCCAGCAGCTCACACACAGGGGAAGAGACCCAGTACTTC.

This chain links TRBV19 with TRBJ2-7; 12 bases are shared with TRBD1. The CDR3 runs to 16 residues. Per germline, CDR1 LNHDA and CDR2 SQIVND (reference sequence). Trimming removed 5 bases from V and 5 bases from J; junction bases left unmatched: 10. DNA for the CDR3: TGTGCCAGTAGTGCCAGGGACAGGGGGCGCCAGAACGAGCAGTACTTC. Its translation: CASSARDRGRQNEQYF.

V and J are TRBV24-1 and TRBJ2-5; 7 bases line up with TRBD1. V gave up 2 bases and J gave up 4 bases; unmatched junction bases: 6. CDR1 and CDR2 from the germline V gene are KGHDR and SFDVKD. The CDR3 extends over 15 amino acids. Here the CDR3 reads CATSDSHRGRETQYF. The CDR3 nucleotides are TGTGCCACCAGTGATTCCCACAGGGGCCGAGAGACCCAGTACTTC.

Written as DNA, the CDR3 is TGTGCCAGCAGCTCGCAACAGGGGGGCGTCAATGAGCAGTTCTTC. Amino acids: CASSSQQGGVNEQFF. The chain employs TRBV7-6 and TRBJ2-1, with 8 nucleotides matching TRBD1. The CDR3 totals 15 residues. Looked up from germline, CDR1 is SGHVS and CDR2 is FNYEAQ. V trimming: 4 bases; J trimming: 6 bases; junction bases outside the gene matches: 8.

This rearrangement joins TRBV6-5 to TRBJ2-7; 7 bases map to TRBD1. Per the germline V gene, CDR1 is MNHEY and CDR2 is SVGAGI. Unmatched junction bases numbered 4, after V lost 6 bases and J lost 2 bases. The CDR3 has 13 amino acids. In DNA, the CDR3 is TGTGCCAGCAGACCGACAGGGACCTACGAGCAGTACTTC. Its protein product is CASRPTGTYEQYF.

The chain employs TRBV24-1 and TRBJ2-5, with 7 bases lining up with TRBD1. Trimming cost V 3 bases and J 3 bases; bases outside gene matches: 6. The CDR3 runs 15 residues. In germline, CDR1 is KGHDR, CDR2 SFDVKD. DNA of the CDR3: TGTGCCACCAGTGATCCGGCGACAGGGAAAGAGACCCAGTACTTC. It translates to CATSDPATGKETQYF.

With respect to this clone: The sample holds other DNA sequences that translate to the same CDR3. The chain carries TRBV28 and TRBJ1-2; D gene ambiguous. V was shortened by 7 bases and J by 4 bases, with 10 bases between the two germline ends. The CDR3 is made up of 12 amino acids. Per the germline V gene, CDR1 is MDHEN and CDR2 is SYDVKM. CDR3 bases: TGTGCCAGCATTTCAGAGGGCTATGGCTACACCTTC. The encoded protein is CASISEGYGYTF.

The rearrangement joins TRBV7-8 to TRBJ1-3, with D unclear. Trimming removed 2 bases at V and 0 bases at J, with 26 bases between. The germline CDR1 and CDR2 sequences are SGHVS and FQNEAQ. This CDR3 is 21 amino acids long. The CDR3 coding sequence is TGTGCCAGCAGCTTACCCCGTTTTTTTGGGCGCGAGGGCGACTCTGGAAACACCATATATTTT. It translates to CASSLPRFFGREGDSGNTIYF.

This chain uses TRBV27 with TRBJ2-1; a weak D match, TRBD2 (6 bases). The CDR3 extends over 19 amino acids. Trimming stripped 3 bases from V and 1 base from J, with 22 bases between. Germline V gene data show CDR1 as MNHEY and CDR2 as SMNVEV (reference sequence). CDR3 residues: CASSFGGSLAKGSYNEQFF. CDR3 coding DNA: TGTGCCAGCAGTTTTGGGGGTTCCCTAGCGAAAGGGTCCTACAATGAGCAGTTCTTC.

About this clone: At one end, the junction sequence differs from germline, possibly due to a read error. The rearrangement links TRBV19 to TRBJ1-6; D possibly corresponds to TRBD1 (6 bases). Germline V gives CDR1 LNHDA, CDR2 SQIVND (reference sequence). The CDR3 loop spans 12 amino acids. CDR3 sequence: CVSSDRNSPLHF. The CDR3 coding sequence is TGTGTCAGTAGTGACAGGAATTCACCCCTCCACTTT. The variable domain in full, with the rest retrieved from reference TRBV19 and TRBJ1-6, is DGGITQSPKYLFRKEGQNVTLSCEQNLNHDAMYWYRQDPGQGLRLIYYSQIVNDFQKGDIAEGYSVSREKKESFPLTVTSAQKNPTAFYLCVSSDRNSPLHFGNGTRLTVT.

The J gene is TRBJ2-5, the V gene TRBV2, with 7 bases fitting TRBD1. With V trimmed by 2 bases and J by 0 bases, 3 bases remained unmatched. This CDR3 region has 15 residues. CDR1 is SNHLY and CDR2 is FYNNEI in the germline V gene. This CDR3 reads CASSEWTGYQETQYF. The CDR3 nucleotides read TGTGCCAGCAGTGAATGGACAGGATACCAAGAGACCCAGTACTTC.